This T cell receptor (beta chain) was sequenced for a study of beta chain features in type 1 diabetes. Expressed TCRB transcripts were sequenced because the entire RNA isolate underwent reverse transcription. Profiling relied on immunoSEQ multiplex PCR, and the TCRdb table lists in-frame clones only, not all of them. The sample consists of about 340,000 clones, approximately 15% of them appearing once. The table lists this clone with a few counts. The antigen is unknown. Per the germline V gene, CDR1 is SGHNT and CDR2 is YYREEE (reference sequence). There are 15 residues in the CDR3. The J segment lost 3 bases and the V segment lost 2 bases, leaving 5 bases of the junction unmatched. Study-level findings and limits: Moderate yet significant TCRB CDR3 shortening was seen in Type 1 diabetes patients in all four CD4+ subsets. Diminished insertions and augmented deletions at VDJ junctions characterized type 1 diabetes patients.

V and J are TRBV5-4 and TRBJ2-1, with 7 bases lining up with TRBD2. The sequencing sample was made of naive CD4+ T cells from blood. The TCR originated in a young woman with type 1 diabetes. CDR3 DNA: TGTGCCAGCAGCTTCGGGGGGAGTCTCTACAATGAGCAGTTCTTC. This gives the protein CASSFGGSLYNEQFF.